This section outlines one T cell receptor beta chain sequence together with its context. The data derive from a study of blood T cell repertoires in COVID-19. Study as a whole: Samples of COVID-19 (acute and convalescent) were obtained from the United States, Italy and Spain. Sources were T cells, B-cell-depleted T cells, or PBMCs; the material itself was cDNA or gDNA.

Original data processing: Amplified reference gene primers provided the basis for estimating nucleated cell counts. Generated by immunoSEQ multiplex PCR, the TCRdb table keeps only in-frame clones and is missing some. The V and J calls and the clone size are those of that table, but D and trimming were determined from the DNA. The sample has tens of thousands of clones, roughly 87% seen once. The source is a man aged 80 or over with acute or convalescent COVID-19. The sequencing input was peripheral blood.

This CDR3 reads CASSLGRSNLNYGYTF. The CDR3 DNA follows: TGTGCCAGCAGCTTAGGTCGAAGTAACCTAAACTATGGCTACACCTTC. V gene TRBV11-2 combines with J gene TRBJ1-2; the D is unclear. The CDR3 has 16 amino acids. Trimming cost V 1 base and J 2 bases, with 14 bases left between them. Germline V gene sequence: CDR1 SGHAT, CDR2 FQNNGV.